This is a list of T cell receptor beta chains from one sample in a study of T cells in Graves' hyperthyroidism and ophthalmopathy. TCRdb processed the multiplex PCR reads anew with MiXCR; each CDR3 protein has one entry. This sample has under 300,000 distinct CDR3 sequences, with roughly 13% found just once. Sequencing was performed on blood. Source of these receptors: a middle-aged woman with Graves' hyperthyroidism. Both conserved end residues are part of each CDR3.

J	V	CDR3
TRBJ2-5	TRBV11-2	CASRRHYLQETQYF
TRBJ1-1	TRBV28	CASRVPNWYTEAFF
TRBJ2-5	TRBV20-1	CSAPTGLETQYF
TRBJ1-1	TRBV27	CASIITYGSPGEAFF
TRBJ2-2	TRBV5-6	CASSGQEAGVVGELFF
TRBJ2-7	TRBV11-3	CASSTTGKYEQYF
TRBJ2-5	TRBV2	CASSLEAGETQYF
TRBJ1-1	TRBV12-3/TRBV12-4	CASNEVRWGENTEAFF
TRBJ1-1	TRBV6-1	CASSWDRDPTTEAFF
TRBJ2-5	TRBV28	CASSWGVGSQETQYF
TRBJ1-1	TRBV20-1	CSARAGSVNTEAFF
TRBJ1-3	TRBV2	CASNVGGNTIYF
TRBJ1-2	TRBV6-2/TRBV6-3	CASSYSVGEVNYGYTF
TRBJ1-1	TRBV20-1	CSARGQNTEAFF
TRBJ1-5	TRBV27	CASSSRVNQPQHF
TRBJ2-3	TRBV5-8	CASSPRGGLTDTQYF
TRBJ2-5	TRBV5-6	CASSNGLAGNQETQYF
TRBJ1-4	TRBV6-1	CASRLDRMLVKLFF
TRBJ2-7	TRBV29-1	CSVEVSASYEQYF
TRBJ1-2	TRBV12-3/TRBV12-4	CASRSDTIVGRGYTF
TRBJ2-5	TRBV3-1	CASSRGTEETQYF
TRBJ2-1	TRBV6-5	CASSYGESGEQFF
TRBJ2-5	TRBV5-1	CASTLEGGETQYF
TRBJ2-7	TRBV6-1	CASSEAQVHYEQYF
TRBJ1-2	TRBV7-9	CASSFVRFGFGGYTF
TRBJ1-4	TRBV6-1	CASSGGGRRLEKLFF